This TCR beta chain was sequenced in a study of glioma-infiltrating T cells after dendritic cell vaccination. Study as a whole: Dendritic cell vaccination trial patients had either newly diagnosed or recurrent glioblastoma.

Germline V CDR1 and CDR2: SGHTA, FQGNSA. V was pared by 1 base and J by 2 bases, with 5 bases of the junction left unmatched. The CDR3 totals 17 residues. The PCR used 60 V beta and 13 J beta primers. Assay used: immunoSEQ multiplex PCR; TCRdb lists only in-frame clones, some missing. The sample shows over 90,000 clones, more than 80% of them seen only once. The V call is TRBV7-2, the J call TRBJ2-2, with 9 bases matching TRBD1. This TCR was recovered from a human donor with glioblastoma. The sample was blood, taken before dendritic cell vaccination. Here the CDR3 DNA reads TGTGCCAGCAGCTTAGTAAGGGACAGGGTTAACACCGGGGAGCTGTTTTTT. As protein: CASSLVRDRVNTGELFF.